The rows below give T cell receptor beta chains drawn from one sample of a study of molecular identifiers for immune sequencing clone quantification. One entry per CDR3 protein, called by TCRdb with MiXCR from the PCR reads. This sample yields approximately 90,000 distinct CDR3 sequences, of which around 24% are seen a single time; more than 0.8% belongs to the top ten. The sample was naive CD8+ T cells from blood, with Jurkat cell RNA spiked in. The receptors here all came from a human donor in good health. Some libraries in this study had Jurkat cell RNA spiked in. The CDR3 runs from the conserved cysteine through the conserved F or W. A D gene is named only where the DNA matches it firmly. Clone size, where shown, is once, few, many, or a class for clones that have expanded.

size	V	D	length	J	DNA	CDR3
many	TRBV28	.	15	TRBJ2-7	TGTGCCAGCAGTTCCTTTGACAGAGTCTCCTACGAGCAGTACTTC	CASSSFDRVSYEQYF
many	TRBV28	.	13	TRBJ1-1	TGTGCCAGCAGTTCGAGGGGTGACACTGAAGCTTTCTTT	CASSSRGDTEAFF
.	TRBV6-2/TRBV6-3	TRBD2	17	TRBJ2-1	TGTGCCAGCAGTTACTACCCTCAAGCGGGAGACTACAATGAGCAGTTCTTC	CASSYYPQAGDYNEQFF
.	TRBV11-2	TRBD2	13	TRBJ2-7	TGTGCCAGCAGTACGGGGGGCTCCTACGAGCAGTACTTC	CASSTGGSYEQYF
.	TRBV6-1	.	14	TRBJ2-4	TGTGCCAGCAGTGAGCTAGGGGCCGAAAACATTCAGTACTTC	CASSELGAENIQYF
many	TRBV6-2/TRBV6-3	.	15	TRBJ1-5	TGTGCCAGCAGGCTGTCTGAGGGTTACAATCAGCCCCAGCATTTT	CASRLSEGYNQPQHF
many	TRBV6-5	.	13	TRBJ2-1	TGTGCCAGCAGGGCAGGGTCCTACAATGAGCAGTTCTTC	CASRAGSYNEQFF
.	TRBV4-2	TRBD1	17	TRBJ2-1	TGTGCCAGCAGCCGAGAGAGAGGGACAGTAGGGGACAATGAGCAGTTCTTC	CASSRERGTVGDNEQFF
many	TRBV9	.	15	TRBJ1-3	TGTGCCAGCAGCCGGGCTTCCAGCTCTGGAAACACCATATATTTT	CASSRASSSGNTIYF
few	TRBV30	TRBD1	13	TRBJ2-7	TGTGCCTGGAGTGTAGGGGACAGCTACGAGCAGTACTTC	CAWSVGDSYEQYF
many	TRBV25-1	.	18	TRBJ2-7	TGTGCCAGCAGTGCTATTCCCAGCTGGGACACCAGCTCCTACGAGCAGTACTTC	CASSAIPSWDTSSYEQYF
many	TRBV20-1	.	14	TRBJ1-2	TGCAGTGCTAGAGAGGGGGTAACTAACTATGGCTACACCTTC	CSAREGVTNYGYTF
many	TRBV30	.	14	TRBJ1-1	TGTGCCTGGAGGCGAACACCGGGATTCCCTGAAGCTTTCTTT	CAWRRTPGFPEAFF
many	TRBV12-3/TRBV12-4	.	15	TRBJ2-3	TGTGCCAGCAGTTTTAGGGGGGGGAGCACAGATACGCAGTATTTT	CASSFRGGSTDTQYF
many	TRBV28	.	14	TRBJ2-2	TGTGCCACTTACAAGCTCGAGAACACCGGGGAGCTGTTTTTT	CATYKLENTGELFF